This paragraph covers one TCR beta chain sequence. The data were produced by immunoSEQ multiplex PCR, yet TCRdb's version contains in-frame clones alone and is incomplete. There are some 100,000 clones in the sample; around 89% occur only once, and roughly a sixth lies in the top ten. This sample stems from a study of control samples from healthy donors and cancer patients. The clonotype originates from a woman aged 50 to 65 in good health. Sequenced input: blood.

The CDR3 spells CASSRGDEQFF. The CDR3 nucleotides are TGTGCCAGCAGTCGGGGTGATGAGCAGTTCTTC. The chain carries TRBV6-5 and TRBJ2-1, with D tentatively TRBD2 (5 bases). The CDR3 covers 11 residues. V was pared by 5 bases and J by 8 bases, with 7 bases between. The germline CDR1 and CDR2 sequences are MNHEY and SVGAGI.